The rows below give T cell receptor beta chains drawn from one sample of a study of T cell responses to AZD1222 COVID-19 vaccine. TCRdb's copy holds only in-frame clones and misses some; the assay was immunoSEQ multiplex PCR. The sample lists under 95,000 clones; almost 90% were seen once. Sequencing was performed on peripheral blood, taken 28 days after the second AZD1222 dose. These receptors all stem from an adult who received the AZD1222 COVID-19 vaccine. Both conserved end residues are part of each CDR3. The D gene is left open where the match is weak. Rows may omit the clone size; those that give it use once, few, many or a size class.

D,J,size,V,CDR3,DNA
TRBD1,TRBJ1-2,once,TRBV4-1,CASSQGLDRGTLGGYTF,TGCGCCAGCAGCCAAGGGTTGGACAGGGGGACTTTAGGAGGCTACACCTTC
TRBD2,TRBJ2-7,-,TRBV27,CASRGTSGSIYEQYF,TGTGCCAGCAGGGGGACTAGCGGGAGTATCTACGAGCAGTACTTC
-,TRBJ2-5,-,TRBV10-2,CASSVYPQETQYF,TGCGCCAGCAGTGTTTACCCTCAAGAGACCCAGTACTTC
TRBD1,TRBJ2-2,-,TRBV11-2,CASSWGPGQEDGELFF,TGTGCCAGCAGCTGGGGTCCGGGACAGGAGGACGGGGAGCTGTTTTTT
-,TRBJ2-1,few,TRBV6-5,CASGGTFYNEQFF,TGTGCCAGCGGAGGTACCTTCTACAATGAGCAGTTCTTC
-,TRBJ2-1,-,TRBV2,CASSEARAGWGNEQFF,TGTGCCAGCAGTGAAGCCCGGGCGGGGTGGGGCAATGAGCAGTTCTTC
-,TRBJ1-1,-,TRBV3-1/TRBV3-2,CASSQGDGNTEAFF,TGTGCCAGCAGCCAAGGTGACGGTAACACTGAAGCTTTCTTT
TRBD1,TRBJ2-1,-,TRBV14,CASSPTGGAYNEQFF,TGTGCCAGCAGCCCCACAGGGGGCGCCTACAATGAGCAGTTCTTC
-,TRBJ2-1,-,TRBV6-2/TRBV6-3,CASSYSIYNEQFF,TGTGCCAGCAGTTACTCGATCTACAATGAGCAGTTCTTC
TRBD2,TRBJ2-7,-,TRBV7-9,CASSLGTSGRPLSSYEQYF,TGTGCCAGCAGCTTGGGGACTAGCGGGAGGCCCCTGAGCTCCTACGAGCAGTACTTC
-,TRBJ1-4,-,TRBV7-6,CASSFSGTTNEKLFF,TGTGCCAGCAGTTTTTCCGGGACAACTAATGAAAAACTGTTTTTT
-,TRBJ1-2,-,TRBV27,CASSLLVGAEGYTF,TGTGCCAGCAGCCTCCTCGTAGGGGCGGAGGGCTACACCTTC
-,TRBJ1-2,-,TRBV6-1,CASSEPNQSQGIRYGYTF,TGTGCCAGCAGTGAACCCAACCAATCACAGGGCATCCGCTATGGCTACACCTTC
-,TRBJ1-1,-,TRBV2,CASSDRETTEAFF,TGTGCCAGCAGTGATCGGGAGACCACTGAAGCTTTCTTT
TRBD2,TRBJ2-5,-,TRBV29-1,CSARTSGRETQYF,TGCAGCGCCCGGACTAGCGGGAGGGAGACCCAGTACTTC
TRBD2,TRBJ2-7,-,TRBV5-5,CASSLSSGAYEQYF,TGTGCCAGCAGCCTATCTAGCGGCGCCTACGAGCAGTACTTC
-,TRBJ1-5,-,TRBV19,CASSLQGRGNQPQHF,TGTGCCAGTAGTTTACAGGGTAGAGGCAATCAGCCCCAGCATTTT
TRBD1,TRBJ1-4,-,TRBV14,CASSQAKTGKEKLFF,TGTGCCAGCAGCCAAGCGAAGACAGGGAAAGAAAAACTGTTTTTT
-,TRBJ2-2,-,TRBV9,CASSVHKRSANTGELFF,TGTGCCAGCAGCGTCCACAAGAGAAGTGCGAACACCGGGGAGCTGTTTTTT
TRBD1,TRBJ2-7,-,TRBV6-5,CASMGQNSYEQYF,TGTGCCAGCATGGGACAGAACTCCTACGAGCAGTACTTC
-,TRBJ1-1,-,TRBV5-1,CASRPAGTVGAFF,TGCGCCAGCAGACCCGCGGGGACGGTGGGGGCTTTCTTT
-,TRBJ2-1,-,TRBV29-1,CSVFGEAGVFGNEQFF,TGCAGCGTTTTCGGAGAAGCTGGGGTATTTGGGAATGAGCAGTTCTTC
-,TRBJ2-7,-,TRBV19,CASSRGTGNYEQYF,TGTGCCAGTAGTAGGGGGACTGGGAACTACGAGCAGTACTTC
TRBD1,TRBJ1-1,-,TRBV19,CASTLQGRNTEAFF,TGTGCCAGTACCCTACAGGGGAGAAACACTGAAGCTTTCTTT
-,TRBJ1-1,-,TRBV7-2,CASSLHSMNTEAFF,TGTGCCAGCAGCTTGCACAGCATGAACACTGAAGCTTTCTTT
-,TRBJ1-2,-,TRBV4-3,CASSRDRRNYGYTF,TGCGCCAGCAGCCGAGACAGGAGGAACTATGGCTACACCTTC
TRBD1,TRBJ1-6,-,TRBV6-5,CASSYDRDNSPLHF,TGTGCCAGCAGTTATGACAGGGACAATTCACCCCTCCACTTT
-,TRBJ1-1,-,TRBV19,CASSPQGGVGTEAFF,TGTGCCAGTAGCCCACAGGGAGGGGTCGGCACTGAAGCTTTCTTT
-,TRBJ1-6,-,TRBV29-1,CSVEWTENSPLHF,TGCAGCGTTGAGTGGACGGAGAATTCACCCCTCCACTTT
TRBD1,TRBJ1-1,-,TRBV7-2,CASSSQGASEAFF,TGTGCCAGCAGCTCCCAGGGGGCGTCTGAAGCTTTCTTT
TRBD2,TRBJ2-7,-,TRBV7-6,CASSSGGRGYEQYF,TGTGCCAGCAGCTCGGGAGGTCGGGGGTACGAGCAGTACTTC
TRBD2,TRBJ2-3,once,TRBV5-1,CASSRGLAGDSTDTQYF,TGCGCCAGCAGCCGGGGACTAGCGGGAGACAGCACAGATACGCAGTATTTT
-,TRBJ1-1,few,TRBV4-3,CASSQLTKNTEAFF,TGCGCCAGCAGCCAACTGACGAAGAACACTGAAGCTTTCTTT
-,TRBJ2-5,-,TRBV27,CASSFLGTQYF,TGTGCCAGCAGTTTTCTTGGGACCCAGTACTTC
-,TRBJ2-3,-,TRBV2,CASSFRGWGTDTQYF,TGTGCCAGCAGTTTCCGGGGCTGGGGCACAGATACGCAGTATTTT
TRBD1,TRBJ1-6,-,TRBV5-1,CASSASRDRANSPLHF,TGCGCCAGCAGCGCAAGCCGGGACAGGGCTAATTCACCCCTCCACTTT
TRBD2,TRBJ2-3,-,TRBV5-1,CASSSTSSGRTDTQYF,TGCGCCAGCAGCTCCACCTCTAGCGGACGCACAGATACGCAGTATTTT
-,TRBJ1-5,-,TRBV10-1,CASSSRGVNQPQHF,TGCGCCAGCTCCAGCCGGGGGGTAAATCAGCCCCAGCATTTT
-,TRBJ2-6,-,TRBV5-1,CASSLAVTGANVLTF,TGCGCCAGCAGCTTGGCCGTGACTGGGGCCAACGTCCTGACTTTC
-,TRBJ2-2,-,TRBV9,CASSVVGGAGSAGELFF,TGTGCCAGCAGCGTAGTGGGGGGGGCAGGCTCGGCCGGGGAGCTGTTTTTT
-,TRBJ2-1,-,TRBV7-9,CASSLVLADYNEQFF,TGTGCCAGCAGCCTCGTGCTAGCTGACTACAATGAGCAGTTCTTC
TRBD1,TRBJ2-5,-,TRBV7-2,CASSLGAGGETQYF,TGTGCCAGCAGCTTAGGGGCAGGGGGAGAGACCCAGTACTTC
-,TRBJ2-3,once,TRBV11-3,CASSKTDTQYF,TGTGCCAGCAGCAAAACAGATACGCAGTATTTT
TRBD2,TRBJ2-1,once,TRBV27,CASSSRTSGSSYNEQFF,TGTGCCAGCAGTTCTCGGACTAGCGGGAGCTCCTACAATGAGCAGTTCTTC
TRBD1,TRBJ2-2,once,TRBV3-1/TRBV3-2,CASRKRQGTETGELFF,TGTGCCAGCAGGAAACGACAGGGCACGGAAACCGGGGAGCTGTTTTTT
-,TRBJ1-2,-,TRBV21-1,CASSKALLEGVDYGYTF,TGTGCCAGCAGCAAAGCGCTTCTTGAGGGGGTAGACTATGGCTACACCTTC
TRBD2,TRBJ2-1,-,TRBV9,CASSVGGTSIGDEQFF,TGTGCCAGCAGCGTAGGGGGGACTAGCATTGGCGATGAGCAGTTCTTC
TRBD1,TRBJ1-2,-,TRBV5-1,CASSSGDRVSFRFGYTF,TGCGCCAGCAGCTCTGGGGACAGGGTCTCGTTTAGGTTTGGCTACACCTTC
-,TRBJ2-7,-,TRBV7-8,CASSSPGAVHEQYF,TGTGCCAGCAGCTCCCCGGGGGCGGTCCACGAGCAGTACTTC
TRBD2,TRBJ2-7,-,TRBV19,CASSSPGLAGGEQYF,TGTGCCAGTAGTTCTCCGGGACTAGCGGGGGGCGAGCAGTACTTC
-,TRBJ1-2,-,TRBV20-1,CSARVQFLYTF,TGCAGTGCTAGGGTTCAGTTCCTCTACACCTTC
TRBD2,TRBJ2-1,-,TRBV5-1,CASSLWSSGRVDEQFF,TGCGCCAGCAGCTTGTGGTCTAGCGGGAGGGTGGATGAGCAGTTCTTC